This T cell receptor beta chain comes out of a study of tumor-infiltrating lymphocytes in primary liver carcinoma (TCRdb year 2017). For context, the study as a whole: Of the five patients, three men and two women aged 30 to 69 years, four had hepatocellular carcinoma and one had combined HCC and intrahepatic cholangiocarcinoma. The five patients had tumors staged T1-T3 N0M0, with maximum diameters ranging from about 4 to 11 cm. Samples yielded roughly 3.5 to 7.5 million productive TCRbeta reads; read depth did not differ significantly between tissue types. TCRbeta repertoire sequencing, expression microarrays and whole-exome sequencing were combined in the study across five regions of each liver tumor, with adjacent normal tissue and blood also included. A total of approximately 35 specimens from 5 patients underwent TCRbeta repertoire sequencing, comprising 25 tumor regions, 5 adjacent noncancerous liver tissues and 5 peripheral blood samples. To link TCRbeta repertoire diversity to the local molecular phenotype, the approximately 23 tumor region samples were profiled with Agilent mRNA microarrays. Reproducibility between technical replicate repertoires was high, with correlation coefficients above 0.98 and mean shared-clone rates roughly 0.91. Overall results and qualifications from the work: Consistent with antigen-driven expansion, pairs of tumor regions showed higher repertoire overlap (mean roughly 36%) than either tumor-adjacent pairs (about 17%) or tumor-blood pairs (around 15%). Only the TCR beta chain was sequenced, which likely underestimates true repertoire diversity because unpaired alpha chains were not captured. Bulk unsorted samples precluded comparing CD4+ and CD8+ T cell repertoires. Compared with blood, tumors had a significantly larger share of the repertoire taken up by the top 250 clones (p = 0.039). Only about 7-24% of top clones were found in all five regions of a tumor, suggesting spatial heterogeneity of tumor-infiltrating T cells. The study included only four or five patients, and the authors note findings should be validated in a larger study.

Total RNA and DNA were co-extracted from roughly 20-30 mg of bulk tissue with the AllPrep DNA/RNA mini kit, without cell sorting. Five patients with histopathologically diagnosed primary liver carcinoma underwent surgical resection in China between late 2015 and March 2016. At the time of sampling, the patients had chronic HBV infection and had not received any treatment. Five spatially separated regions were sampled from each tumor: the superior, inferior, left-lateral and right-lateral poles, plus the tumor centre. More than 90% viable tumor cells were found by histology in every tumor sample. Fresh tumor and adjacent tissue pieces were bisected, with one half stored in RNAlater at -80 degrees C and the other half sent for histology. V is trimmed back by 6 bases and J by 5 bases, and the junction contains 10 bases that no gene match accounts for. Reading the germline V gene gives CDR1 ENHRY and CDR2 SYGVKD. The CDR3, cysteine through phenylalanine, is 15 amino acids long. Of all the DNA, just the CDR3 is kept, 45 bases in frame from base 1.

This clonotype was observed many times. Its cognate antigen has yet to be identified. No base quality values were provided; no much bigger clone lies one nucleotide off. TCRbeta-specific cDNA was reverse-transcribed from roughly 500 ng total RNA using a constant-region primer and ProtoScript II reverse transcriptase. Three nested multiplex PCR rounds, following a slightly modified ARM-PCR procedure, were used to build the TCRbeta libraries. The first two PCR rounds used multiplex TRBV1-TRBV30 forward primers with a Cbeta reverse primer, each for approximately 10 cycles. Sample barcodes and Illumina adapters were attached in a final 25-cycle PCR using Deep VentR polymerase. Before sequencing, amplicons between 200 and 500 bp were purified from gel using a QIAquick gel extraction kit. An Illumina HiSeq 2500 was used to sequence the TCRbeta amplicons with 250-bp paired-end reads. In the source study's methods: Reads were quality-trimmed with Trimmomatic v0.33, and paired reads were merged with FLASH v1.2.11 to recover full CDR3 sequences. V, D and J germline segments were assigned to the rearranged TCRbeta sequences using MiGEC v1.2.1b. Clonotype statistics and Shannon-Wiener diversity indices were computed with VDJtools v1.0.0. To reduce sampling bias, subsequent analyses other than the diversity analysis used only the 250 most abundant clonotypes in each sample. Using fastp at Q25 and MiXCR, TCRdb reprocessed the public reads and kept productive beta chains. Each entry merges the rows of one CDR3 protein and shows their most common DNA and genes. TCRdb's processing, not the authors', yielded these V and J calls. In this sample the table shows 99,000 or so distinct CDR3 sequences, around three quarters of which occur a single time. Approximately 10% of the sample is taken by the ten largest.

The specimen sequenced was liver tumor tissue from sampling region 5. The cell subset or site label for this specimen denotes: tumor region T5, tumor centre. This receptor was obtained from a woman in her sixties with primary liver carcinoma and hepatitis B virus infection. This receptor chain uses TRBV10-3 and TRBJ2-1, with 7 bases matching TRBD1. The CDR3 is CAISRQGGTDNEQFF. In nucleotide form, the sequence is TGTGCCATCAGCCGACAGGGCGGTACAGACAATGAGCAGTTCTTC.